This T cell receptor (beta chain) comes out of a study of blood T cells in healthy people across ages. Sample-barcoded 5' priming and a J-beta primer mix drove a second PCR of about 7 to 11 cycles. Template switching added a 12-random-nucleotide identifier to every cDNA molecule. TCRdb itself ran the 5' RACE reads through MiXCR, one entry per CDR3 protein. The table records hundreds of thousands of distinct CDR3 sequences, 45% to 65% of them present only once. The CDR3 sequence is 14 residues long. V shed 3 bases, J shed 4 bases, and the junction held 4 bases outside the gene matches. Germline V lookup: CDR1 MGHRA, CDR2 YSYEKL.

Sample: blood. This clonotype originated in a man aged 55 to 69 in good health. The J gene is TRBJ2-3, the V gene TRBV4-1, with 7 bases lining up with TRBD2. This CDR3 is CASSHPGLPDTQYF. Written as DNA, the CDR3 is TGCGCCAGCAGCCACCCGGGACTACCAGATACGCAGTATTTT.